The 9 T cell receptor beta chains reported below all come from one sample, sequenced in a study of blood T cell repertoires in COVID-19. TCRdb's copy holds only in-frame clones and misses some; the assay was immunoSEQ multiplex PCR. The table has hundreds of thousands of clones, 85% seen once. Material: peripheral blood. Source of these receptors: a human donor in a cohort sampled during active COVID-19.

This clone has just one count. The V gene is TRBV7-3, the J gene TRBJ2-1, with 10 bases matching TRBD2. This CDR3 region has 14 residues. Germline CDR1 SGHTA, CDR2 FQGTGA. J lost 9 bases, V lost 5 bases, and 7 bases had no gene match. CDR3 nucleotide sequence: TGTGCCAGCAGCACCAGCGGGGGGGAAGGTGAGCAGTTCTTC. Translated, it gives CASSTSGGEGEQFF.

In regard to this clone: The CDR3 does not end in the conserved phenylalanine or tryptophan, so this is likely a read error. The chain employs TRBV7-9 and TRBJ1-2; D not resolved. The CDR3 loop spans 13 amino acids. CDR1 is SEHNR, CDR2 FQNEAQ, per germline (reference sequence). The V end lost 1 base, the J end lost 5 bases, and 8 bases lay between the germline ends. The chain's CDR3 is CASSLEAEYGYTL. DNA for the CDR3: TGTGCCAGCAGCTTAGAAGCGGAGTATGGCTACACCCTC.

A word on this clone: This may stem from a read error, because a much larger clone lies one nucleotide away. Other DNA sequences in the same sample also yield this CDR3. The chain employs TRBV11-3 and TRBJ1-1, with D hard to call. The V end was cut by 1 base, the J end by 1 base, with 4 bases between. The CDR3 has 13 residues. CDR1 is SGHNT, CDR2 YENEEA, per germline. This CDR3 is CASSLGRNTEAFF. DNA for the CDR3: TGTGCCAGCAGCTTAGGCAGGAACACTGAAGCTTTCTTT.

There are a few counts of this clone. V is TRBV3-1 (or the pseudogene TRBV3-2) and J is TRBJ1-1; no firm D call. CDR1 is LGHDT, CDR2 YNNKEL, per germline (reference sequence). With 5 bases removed from V and 1 base from J, the gap between germline ends came to 14 bases. The CDR3 is 15 amino acids. The DNA for the CDR3 is TGTGCCAGCAGCGTGCAAGGAGATGGGAACACTGAAGCTTTCTTT. This gives the protein CASSVQGDGNTEAFF.

This clone was observed a handful of times. This chain links TRBV12-3 or TRBV12-4 with TRBJ1-1; 11 bases match TRBD1. This CDR3 is 13 amino acids long. The J segment lost 7 bases and the V segment lost 6 bases, leaving 4 bases of the junction unmatched. This CDR3 is CASRLGQGVEAFF. CDR3 nucleotide sequence: TGTGCCAGCAGGTTGGGACAGGGGGTTGAAGCTTTCTTT.

In its sample, this clone was seen a few times. This chain links TRBV2 with TRBJ2-3, with TRBD2 identical over 9 bases. V gave up 7 bases and J gave up 6 bases; unmatched junction bases: 2. Germline V gene lookup returns CDR1 SNHLY and CDR2 FYNNEI. This CDR3 is 12 amino acids long. CDR3 in amino acids: CASTAGGDTQYF. The CDR3 DNA reads TGTGCCAGCACAGCGGGGGGCGATACGCAGTATTTT.

The chain links TRBV29-1 to TRBJ1-5; 8 bases are shared with TRBD1. The CDR3 runs 12 residues. Trimming cost V 6 bases and J 7 bases; bases outside gene matches: 5. The V gene's germline CDR1 is SQVTM and CDR2 ANQGSEA. This chain's CDR3 is CSVGQGGQPQHF. CDR3 nucleotides: TGCAGCGTAGGACAGGGAGGGCAGCCCCAGCATTTT.

The V call is TRBV3-1 (or the pseudogene TRBV3-2), the J call TRBJ2-1; 12 nucleotides align to TRBD1. The CDR3 spans 15 residues. In germline, CDR1 is LGHDT, CDR2 YNNKEL (reference sequence). Losses at the gene ends were 5 bases for V and 13 bases for J; bases not matched to a gene: 12. In nucleotides, the CDR3 is TGTGCCAGCAGCATGGGACAGGGGGCAGCGGGTGTACAGTTCTTC. Amino acid sequence: CASSMGQGAAGVQFF.

The genes are TRBV10-1 and TRBJ2-3, with D possibly being TRBD1 (6 bases). V was trimmed by 2 bases and J by 8 bases, leaving 14 bases between them. Germline values: CDR1 WNHNN, CDR2 SYGVQD (reference sequence). This CDR3 comprises 14 residues. CDR3 residues: CASSEGQSSGTQYF. The CDR3 DNA sequence: TGCGCCAGCAGTGAGGGACAGTCAAGTGGTACGCAGTATTTT.